This T cell receptor (beta chain) came from a study of blood T cells in healthy people across ages. Of note for this clonotype: Its target is not known.

Overall study results and limits: Roughly linear age-related decline in beta diversity appeared, significant by age approximately 43.

Deletions cut 1 base from V and 10 bases from J, with 13 bases between. The CDR3 has 13 residues. Germline V CDR1 and CDR2: LNHNV, YYDKDF (reference sequence). Together with a sample-barcoded 5' primer, a J-beta primer mix was included in a second PCR lasting about 6 to 12 cycles. TCRdb re-called the 5' RACE reads through MiXCR, storing one row per CDR3 protein. The sample records roughly 800,000 distinct CDR3 sequences, roughly 25% being singletons. In addition, the sample was reused for a study of T cells of mothers and their children. That source reports: In the second PCR, M1S primer introduced barcodes and 2-4 random bases. Normalized overlap was always slightly, never significantly, higher in related than unrelated mother-child pairs. The search for persistent microchimeric T cell clones detected none.

This clonotype was sampled from a boy aged 5 to 17 in good health. The chain carries TRBV15 and TRBJ1-2, with D hard to call. Sequenced input: blood. The CDR3 loop reads CATSRGRGEFYTF. For the CDR3, the DNA is TGTGCCACCAGCAGAGGCCGCGGGGAATTCTACACCTTC.